This TCR beta chain stems from a study of preoperative IRX-2 immunotherapy in early breast cancer. This clone was picked up one time. CDR1 is KGHSH and CDR2 is LQKENI in the germline V gene. The CDR3 has 14 residues. The V end was cut by 5 bases, the J end by 7 bases, with 15 bases between. Profiling relied on immunoSEQ multiplex PCR, and the TCRdb table lists in-frame clones only, not all of them. This sample carries fewer than 25,000 clones, 70% to 90% of them seen once, and the ten largest clones take over 25%. The treatment: preoperative locoregional IRX-2 cytokine immunotherapy. Preoperative locoregional IRX-2 cytokine immunotherapy was tested in the phase Ib source study.

The TCR originated in a human donor with breast cancer. The chain employs TRBV18 and TRBJ2-1; D possibly corresponds to TRBD1 (5 bases). Sequencing was performed on tumor tissue, taken after IRX-2 immunotherapy. The CDR3 spells CASSFNRIRNEQFF. In DNA form, the CDR3 reads TGTGCCAGCTCATTTAACAGGATTCGAAATGAGCAGTTCTTC.